This TCR beta chain was obtained from a study of cytomegalovirus exposure and HLA in healthy donors. The data were produced by immunoSEQ multiplex PCR, yet TCRdb's version contains in-frame clones alone and is incomplete. This sample has 150,000 or so clones, with 89% found just once. The CDR3 consists of 18 residues. The receptor was derived from a woman aged 18 to 35 in good health and CMV-seropositive. The V and J genes are TRBV21-1 and TRBJ2-5; the table's D gene call, TRBD2, was not cross checked with the DNA. TRBV21-1 is described as a pseudogene. The sequenced sample consisted of PBMCs. The CDR3 loop is CASSKGPRERGIQETQYF. In nucleotides, the CDR3 is TGTGCCAGCAGCAAAGGCCCTCGGGAGCGGGGGATCCAAGAGACCCAGTACTTC.